The 20 T cell receptor beta chains reported below all come from one sample, sequenced in a study of CD8+CD57+ T cells in acquired aplastic anemia. The template for TCR beta VDJ and CDR3 sequence profiling was genomic DNA. TCRdb re-derived calls from the reads in MiXCR, one entry per CDR3 protein. The sample carries under 200,000 distinct CDR3 sequences, over 60% recorded once. The sequencing input was sorted CD4+, CD8+, or CD8+CD57+ T cells (not recorded which) from PBMCs. The receptor set was obtained from a human donor with severe aplastic anemia or a healthy control (not recorded which).

The genes are TRBV10-3 and TRBJ2-1, with 10 bases aligning to TRBD2. V lost 8 bases to trimming and J lost 14 bases; unmatched junction nucleotides: 3. CDR1 ENHRY and CDR2 SYGVKD come from the germline V gene. The CDR3 is 10 amino acids. CDR3 coding DNA: TGTGCCATCGGGACTAGCGTAGAGTTCTTC. It codes for CAIGTSVEFF.

The chain is built from TRBV7-2 and TRBJ2-1; D gene ambiguous. The CDR3 is made up of 16 amino acids. V was pared by 1 base and J by 1 base, with 11 bases between. Germline V gives CDR1 SGHTA, CDR2 FQGNSA. The CDR3 reads CASSLGIGISYNEQFF. CDR3 nucleotide sequence: TGTGCCAGCAGCTTAGGAATAGGGATATCCTACAATGAGCAGTTCTTC.

The J gene is TRBJ2-2, the V gene TRBV29-1; D is perhaps TRBD1 (7 bases). CDR3 length equals 15 residues. Germline CDR1 SQVTM, CDR2 ANQGSEA. Trimming pared 7 bases from V and 3 bases from J, leaving 18 bases between. DNA of the CDR3: TGCAGCGGCAAGACAGGGACGGGGGACACCGGGGAGCTGTTTTTT. As protein: CSGKTGTGDTGELFF.

In regard to this clonotype: A much larger clonotype is one base distant, so this may be a read error. The chain joins TRBV6-2 or TRBV6-3 to TRBJ2-6, with D perhaps matching TRBD1 (6 bases). Germline CDR1 MNHEY, CDR2 SVGEGT. CDR3 length equals 15 residues. The CDR3 loop reads CASSLQGSGVNVLTF. The CDR3 DNA reads as TGTGCCAGCAGTTTACAGGGATCAGGGGTCAACGTCCTGACTTTC.

The gene calls are TRBV7-2 and TRBJ2-7; TRBD1 agrees at 7 bases. The CDR3 extends over 14 amino acids. Germline CDR1 SGHTA, CDR2 FQGNSA. Trimming at V came to 1 base and at J to 7 bases, leaving 7 bases not matched to a gene. CDR3 DNA: TGTGCCAGCAGCTTAGGAGGGGGCCTCTGGGAGCAGTACTTC. This encodes CASSLGGGLWEQYF. Complete variable domain (other parts from reference TRBV7-2 and TRBJ2-7): GAGVSQSPSNKVTEKGKDVELRCDPISGHTALYWYRQSLGQGLEFLIYFQGNSAPDKSGLPSDRFSAERTGGSVSTLTIQRTQQEDSAVYLCASSLGGGLWEQYFGPGTRLTVT.

This clonotype was recorded many times. The rearrangement uses TRBV19 and TRBJ1-2; D may be TRBD1 (6 bases). The V gene lost 3 bases and the J gene lost 4 bases, with 12 bases spanning the gap. Germline lookup yields CDR1 LNHDA and CDR2 SQIVND (reference sequence). The CDR3 sequence is 14 residues long. The CDR3: CASSMTGAVYGYTF. The CDR3, as DNA: TGTGCCAGTAGTATGACAGGCGCCGTCTATGGCTACACCTTC.

V is TRBV5-1 and J is TRBJ2-1, with TRBD1 matching 9 bases. CDR3 length equals 16 residues. V lost 0 bases, J lost 4 bases, and 5 bases stayed unmatched. Germline CDR1 reads SGHRS; CDR2 reads YFSETQ. CDR3 amino acids: CASSLEGTGFYNEQFF. The CDR3 nucleotides read TGCGCCAGCAGCTTGGAGGGGACAGGGTTTTACAATGAGCAGTTCTTC.

This clonotype turned up a few times. This chain links TRBV7-9 with TRBJ2-3; 9 bases match TRBD2. CDR1 and CDR2 from the germline V gene are SEHNR and FQNEAQ (reference sequence). J was trimmed by 5 bases and V by 0 bases; bases with no gene match: 6. This CDR3 comprises 16 residues. DNA for the CDR3: TGTGCCAGCAGCTTAGCCCCTCTAGCGGGAAGAGATACGCAGTATTTT. Translation gives CASSLAPLAGRDTQYF.

This clonotype was counted only a few times. This chain joins TRBV24-1 and TRBJ1-4, with D maybe TRBD1 (6 bases). Trimming took off 6 bases at V and 8 bases at J, with 21 bases between the two ends. The CDR3 spans 16 residues. CDR1 and CDR2 from the germline V gene are KGHDR and SFDVKD. In nucleotides, the CDR3 is TGTGCCACCAGTTCCTCCGTCCGGGACAATGGGGAAAAACTGTTTTTT. It codes for CATSSSVRDNGEKLFF.

This chain's CDR3 is CSVEEPSGEKAFF. CDR3 in DNA: TGCAGCGTTGAAGAGCCTTCGGGAGAAAAAGCTTTCTTT. V is TRBV29-1 and J is TRBJ1-1, with D uncertain. CDR1 SQVTM and CDR2 ANQGSEA come from the germline V gene. The CDR3 has 13 residues. The V end lost 0 bases, the J end lost 9 bases, and 14 bases lay between the germline ends.

This chain joins TRBV15 and TRBJ2-1, with TRBD2 identical over 9 bases. Germline V CDR1 and CDR2: LNHNV, YYDKDF (reference sequence). CDR3 length: 18 residues. V trimming: 0 bases; J trimming: 8 bases; junction bases outside the gene matches: 14. The CDR3 loop reads CATSRDPISSGTAHEQFF. CDR3 in DNA: TGTGCCACCAGCAGAGATCCTATATCTAGCGGGACGGCCCATGAGCAGTTCTTC. Variable domain in full (rest from reference TRBV15 and TRBJ2-1): DAMVIQNPRYQVTQFGKPVTLSCSQTLNHNVMYWYQQKSSQAPKLLFHYYDKDFNNEADTPDNFQSRRPNTSFCFLDIRSPGLGDTAMYLCATSRDPISSGTAHEQFFGPGTRLTVL.

The chain carries TRBV27 and TRBJ1-2; tentatively, D is TRBD1 (5 bases). Trimming took off 2 bases at V and 3 bases at J, with 16 bases between the two ends. CDR3 length: 16 residues. Germline V gene data show CDR1 as MNHEY and CDR2 as SMNVEV (reference sequence). DNA for the CDR3: TGTGCCAGCAGTTTAATCCCACGGGCCAGGGACTATGGCTACACCTTC. Residues: CASSLIPRARDYGYTF.

Details on this clonotype: At one of its ends the junction is not consistent with the germline gene, which may arise from a read error. The chain joins TRBV7-9 to TRBJ2-5; the D gene could be TRBD1 or TRBD2 (5 bases each). CDR1 is SEHNR and CDR2 is FQNEAQ in the germline V gene (reference sequence). This CDR3 spans 13 amino acids. Here the CDR3 reads CASSPQGDETQYF. The CDR3 bases are TGCGCCAGCAGCCCCCAAGGGGACGAGACCCAGTACTTC.

J is TRBJ2-7 and V is TRBV7-9, with a tentative D call TRBD2 (7 bases). Germline CDR1 reads SEHNR; CDR2 reads FQNEAQ (reference sequence). The CDR3 length is 14 residues. The ends were cut back, 5 bases at V and 2 bases at J, with 13 bases in the middle. CDR3 coding DNA: TGTGCCAGCAGCCCCTGGGGGGGCGCCTACGAGCAGTACTTC. Its translation: CASSPWGGAYEQYF.

The chain recombines TRBV10-2 with TRBJ2-7; D is unresolved. V gave up 3 bases and J gave up 1 base, with 13 bases separating them. CDR3 size: 15 residues. CDR1 WSHSY and CDR2 SAAADI come from the germline V gene. DNA for the CDR3: TGCGCCAGCAGTGACTCCCTCCCGGGTTCCTACGAGCAGTACTTC. It specifies CASSDSLPGSYEQYF.

This chain joins TRBV7-8 and TRBJ2-7; 11 positions match TRBD2. The CDR3 loop spans 15 amino acids. Germline-derived CDR1 and CDR2 are SGHVS and FQNEAQ. Unmatched junction bases numbered 5, after V lost 5 bases and J lost 2 bases. This CDR3 reads CASSTYSGGAYEQYF. DNA of the CDR3: TGTGCCAGCAGCACCTATAGCGGGGGGGCCTACGAGCAGTACTTC.

The chain joins TRBV20-1 to TRBJ2-5; perhaps TRBD1 as D (6 bases). V was shortened by 3 bases and J by 2 bases, with 19 bases between the two germline ends. CDR3 size: 16 residues. CDR1 DFQATT and CDR2 SNEGSKA come from the germline V gene (reference sequence). CDR3 coding DNA: TGCAGTGCTAGTCCGGGACCGGGACACATGCAAGAGACCCAGTACTTC. Its translation is CSASPGPGHMQETQYF.

This clonotype was picked up one time. The chain joins TRBV10-3 to TRBJ2-5; D gene unclear. Germline V CDR1 and CDR2: ENHRY, SYGVKD. CDR3 length: 14 residues. Trimming pared 3 bases from V and 7 bases from J, leaving 15 bases between. The CDR3 bases are TGTGCCATCAGTGAAGCGCAGTCCGAATGGACCCAGTACTTC. It yields the protein CAISEAQSEWTQYF.

The J gene is TRBJ1-6, the V gene TRBV6-7; D gene uncertain. TRBV6-7 qualifies as an ORF whose function is uncertain. The CDR3 spans 15 residues. Trimming removed 5 bases at V and 8 bases at J, with 16 bases between. CDR3 coding DNA: TGTGCCAGCAGTCCCTCCGCAGGCTGGGATTCACCCCTCCACTTT. Encoded protein: CASSPSAGWDSPLHF.

This chain connects TRBV2 to TRBJ2-7, with 9 bases identical to TRBD2. V shed 2 bases, J shed 0 bases, and the junction held 8 bases outside the gene matches. Germline CDR1 SNHLY, CDR2 FYNNEI. The CDR3 runs 17 residues. The CDR3 is CASSEFLASGTSYEQYF. CDR3 DNA sequence: TGTGCCAGCAGTGAATTTCTTGCTAGCGGGACCTCCTACGAGCAGTACTTC.